Each of the 22 T cell receptor beta chains below was sequenced from the same sample in a study. Cells sorted as Tregs were CD4+, CD25+ and CD127-/low. From the 5' RACE reads, TCRdb called clonotypes with MiXCR, one entry per CDR3 protein. The sample lists tens of thousands of distinct CDR3 sequences, 27% seen once, with 2.3% in the top ten. Sequenced: tumor-infiltrating Tregs sorted from the breast tumor. The receptors here all came from a female donor with breast cancer.

This clonotype was counted at least ten times. This chain links TRBV12-3 or TRBV12-4 with TRBJ2-1; D perhaps matches TRBD2 (6 bases). The length of the CDR3 is 13 residues. Trimming stripped 3 bases from V and 8 bases from J, with 11 bases between. This CDR3 reads CASSLTRRDEQFF. The CDR3 DNA reads TGTGCCAGCAGTTTGACTAGGCGAGATGAGCAGTTCTTC.

This sequence joins TRBV6-5 and TRBJ2-7; 11 nucleotides line up with TRBD2. Germline V gene lookup returns CDR1 MNHEY and CDR2 SVGAGI. The CDR3 has 15 amino acids. V lost 4 bases and J lost 4; bases outside the gene matches: 6. The CDR3 DNA reads TGTGCCAGCAGTTGCCTGGCTAGCGGGAGGTACGAGCAGTACTTC. It translates to CASSCLASGRYEQYF.

This clonotype was found a few times. This chain links TRBV28 with TRBJ2-7, with 7 bases aligning to TRBD1. V trimming: 4 bases; J trimming: 3 bases; junction bases outside the gene matches: 3. The CDR3 runs 13 residues. Per germline, CDR1 MDHEN and CDR2 SYDVKM. CDR3: CASSSTGVYEQYF. CDR3 DNA sequence: TGTGCCAGCAGTTCCACAGGGGTCTACGAGCAGTACTTC. The entire variable domain, with the rest obtained from reference TRBV28 and TRBJ2-7, is as follows: DVKVTQSSRYLVKRTGEKVFLECVQDMDHENMFWYRQDPGLGLRLIYFSYDVKMKEKGDIPEGYSVSREKKERFSLILESASTNQTSMYLCASSSTGVYEQYFGPGTRLTVT.

This clonotype was seen more than once but under ten times. This chain links TRBV5-1 with TRBJ1-2; D gene unclear. Germline V gene lookup returns CDR1 SGHRS and CDR2 YFSETQ. V lost 0 bases and J lost 4, with 7 bases in between. The CDR3 loop spans 13 amino acids. CDR3 residues: CASSLDRSYGYTF. The CDR3 coding sequence is TGCGCCAGCAGCTTGGACAGAAGCTATGGCTACACCTTC.

About this clonotype itself: A much more abundant neighbour one base away suggests this may be a read error. The rearrangement joins TRBV5-5 to TRBJ1-2; TRBD1 is a possible D gene (6 bases). The V gene's germline CDR1 is SGHKS and CDR2 YYEKEE (reference sequence). Trimming took 0 bases from V and 7 from J, leaving 13 bases between them. This CDR3 has 14 amino acids. CDR3 sequence (DNA): TGTGCCAGCAGCTTGGCCTTGGGGGGCTGTGGCTACACCTTC. This sequence encodes CASSLALGGCGYTF.

The J gene is TRBJ2-1, the V gene TRBV7-2; D is unresolved. V lost 6 bases, J lost 11 bases, and 20 bases lay in between. The CDR3 is made up of 14 amino acids. In germline, CDR1 is SGHTA, CDR2 FQGNSA. This chain's CDR3 is CASRTWAGPNKQFF. The CDR3 region has the DNA TGTGCCAGCAGAACCTGGGCCGGTCCGAATAAGCAGTTCTTC. Variable domain in full (rest from reference TRBV7-2 and TRBJ2-1): GAGVSQSPSNKVTEKGKDVELRCDPISGHTALYWYRQSLGQGLEFLIYFQGNSAPDKSGLPSDRFSAERTGGSVSTLTIQRTQQEDSAVYLCASRTWAGPNKQFFGPGTRLTVL.

The rearrangement links TRBV19 to TRBJ2-1; the match to TRBD2 covers 13 bases. The ends lost 7 bases at V and 6 bases at J; junction bases unmatched: 3. Germline V gene data show CDR1 as LNHDA and CDR2 as SQIVND (reference sequence). CDR3 length equals 14 residues. CDR3 sequence (DNA): TGTGCCAGTACCGGACTAGCGGGAGTCAATGAGCAGTTCTTC. Translated, it gives CASTGLAGVNEQFF.

This clonotype was observed once. The V and J genes are TRBV6-5 and TRBJ2-7; no clear D gene. In germline, CDR1 is MNHEY, CDR2 SVGAGI. Trimming took off 0 bases at V and 3 bases at J, with 6 bases between the two ends. The CDR3 runs to 13 residues. CDR3 nucleotides: TGTGCCAGCAGTTACTCGACCAGCTACGAGCAGTACTTC. This codes for CASSYSTSYEQYF.

This clonotype occurred many times. The chain combines TRBV20-1 with TRBJ2-1, with 12 bases aligning to TRBD2. The CDR3 length is 16 residues. Germline V gene data show CDR1 as DFQATT and CDR2 as SNEGSKA (reference sequence). Trimming took 5 bases from V and 4 from J; bases not matched to a gene: 9. The CDR3 sequence: CSAGPTSGSYYNEQFF. CDR3 in DNA: TGCAGTGCTGGCCCGACTAGCGGGAGCTATTACAATGAGCAGTTCTTC.

At least ten counts were recorded for this clonotype. The gene calls are TRBV11-2 and TRBJ2-7; 16 bases agree with TRBD2. Trimming removed 2 bases from V and 2 bases from J; junction bases left unmatched: 9. The germline gives CDR1 SGHAT, CDR2 FQNNGV. This CDR3 contains 19 residues. CDR3 region: CASSLTGTSGRAWAYEQYF. In DNA form, the CDR3 reads TGTGCCAGCAGCTTAACCGGGACTAGCGGGAGGGCCTGGGCCTACGAGCAGTACTTC.

This clonotype was seen ten or more times. V usage is TRBV20-1 and J usage is TRBJ2-7, with D perhaps TRBD1 (5 bases). Germline lookup yields CDR1 DFQATT and CDR2 SNEGSKA (reference sequence). Trimming left V 0 bases short and J 3 bases short, with 12 bases between. The CDR3 is 14 residues long. The CDR3 bases are TGCAGTGCTAGAGATCTACAGGCCTACTACGAGCAGTACTTC. It specifies CSARDLQAYYEQYF.

The table lists this clonotype with many counts. The chain uses TRBV6-2 or TRBV6-3 and TRBJ2-5; 9 nucleotides match TRBD2. Germline V gene lookup returns CDR1 MNHEY and CDR2 SVGEGT. The junction had 5 bases not matched to a gene; V was cut back by 2 bases and J by 4 bases. CDR3 length: 15 residues. The CDR3 here is CASSYAGGPSETQYF. The CDR3 DNA reads as TGTGCCAGCAGTTACGCGGGAGGGCCCTCAGAGACCCAGTACTTC.

This clonotype was recorded many times. This sequence joins TRBV15 and TRBJ2-1, with TRBD2 identical over 8 bases. The germline V gene encodes CDR1 LNHNV and CDR2 YYDKDF (reference sequence). V shed 1 base and J 7 bases; nucleotides not matched to a gene: 6. CDR3 length: 15 residues. The CDR3 DNA is TGTGCCACCAGCAGAGCGGGAGGGCCTATGAATGAGCAGTTCTTC. It translates to CATSRAGGPMNEQFF.

J is TRBJ2-2 and V is TRBV6-5; a possible D gene is TRBD2 (5 bases). The CDR3 has 15 residues. Germline CDR1 MNHEY, CDR2 SVGAGI. V gave up 6 bases and J gave up 6 bases, with 17 bases separating them. The CDR3 loop reads CASSEGETLAGELFF. CDR3 bases: TGTGCCAGCAGCGAGGGAGAGACTTTAGCCGGGGAGCTGTTTTTT.

There are many counts of this clonotype. The chain links TRBV7-3 to TRBJ2-1; D might be TRBD1 or TRBD2, each matching 5 bases. CDR3 length: 17 amino acids. V was cut by 1 base and J by 4 bases, with 17 bases left in between. Germline loops: CDR1 SGHTA, CDR2 FQGTGA. The CDR3: CASSLRGWASRYNEQFF. The CDR3 region has the DNA TGTGCCAGCAGCTTAAGGGGGTGGGCCAGCCGATACAATGAGCAGTTCTTC.

This clonotype was observed many times. V usage is TRBV5-1 and J usage is TRBJ1-2; no definite D call. CDR3 length: 12 residues. Germline loops: CDR1 SGHRS, CDR2 YFSETQ. V lost 4 bases to trimming and J lost 6 bases, with 10 bases between them. The CDR3 nucleotides read TGCGCCAGCAGCCTCGGCGGGGATGGCTACACCTTC. Its translation: CASSLGGDGYTF.

The table lists this clonotype with many counts. The CDR3 protein is CASSGRLAGVNEQFF. In DNA form, the CDR3 reads TGTGCCAGCAGTGGGCGGCTAGCGGGAGTCAATGAGCAGTTCTTC. The chain carries TRBV12-3 or TRBV12-4 and TRBJ2-1; 10 nucleotides match TRBD2. V was clipped by 5 bases and J by 6 bases; unmatched bases: 7. The CDR3 is 15 amino acids.

This clonotype was observed many times. DNA of the CDR3: TGCAGTGCAACACAGGCGGTAGAGGGTCAGCCCCAGCATTTT. Translated, it gives CSATQAVEGQPQHF. The chain joins TRBV20-1 to TRBJ1-5, with a weak D call TRBD1 (5 bases). The CDR3 runs to 14 residues. CDR1 DFQATT and CDR2 SNEGSKA come from the germline V gene (reference sequence). Between the trimmed V and J ends, which lost 6 bases and 6 bases, there was a span of 18 bases.

V and J are TRBV20-1 and TRBJ2-3, with TRBD2 identical over 8 bases. V lost 6 bases and J lost 5; bases outside the gene matches: 10. This CDR3 is built from 14 residues. Germline V CDR1 and CDR2: DFQATT, SNEGSKA (reference sequence). The CDR3 coding sequence is TGCAGTGCGCCGAAAGCGGGAGACTTAGATACGCAGTATTTT. As protein: CSAPKAGDLDTQYF.

As regards this clonotype: The DNA is omitted, as the CDR3 cannot be located on it reliably, and the CDR3 follows TCRdb's listing. The chain carries TRBV6-1 and TRBJ2-1. The germline gives CDR1 MNHNS, CDR2 SASEGT. The CDR3 spans 23 residues, counting both ends. CDR3 in amino acids: CASSEQANYGYTFGSGFSNEQFF.

As regards this clonotype: A much larger clone differs from this one at a single base, so this may be a read error. V and J are TRBV6-2 or TRBV6-3 and TRBJ2-1; D is tentatively TRBD1 or TRBD2 (5 bases each). CDR1 is MNHEY, CDR2 SVGEGT, per germline. This CDR3 comprises 18 residues. V lost 0 bases, J lost 3 bases, and 18 bases lay in between. The CDR3 region has the DNA TGTGCCAGCAGTTACTCGAAGACGCCGGGACCCGACTACAATGAGCAGTTCTTC. This gives the protein CASSYSKTPGPDYNEQFF.

The chain uses TRBV24-1 and TRBJ1-5, with no clear D. Germline V lookup: CDR1 KGHDR, CDR2 SFDVKD. This CDR3 spans 14 amino acids. Trimming shortened V by 4 bases and J by 0 bases, and 6 bases separated the two germline ends. CDR3 residues: CATSDLLSNQPQHF. Written as DNA, the CDR3 is TGTGCCACCAGTGACTTGCTTAGCAATCAGCCCCAGCATTTT.